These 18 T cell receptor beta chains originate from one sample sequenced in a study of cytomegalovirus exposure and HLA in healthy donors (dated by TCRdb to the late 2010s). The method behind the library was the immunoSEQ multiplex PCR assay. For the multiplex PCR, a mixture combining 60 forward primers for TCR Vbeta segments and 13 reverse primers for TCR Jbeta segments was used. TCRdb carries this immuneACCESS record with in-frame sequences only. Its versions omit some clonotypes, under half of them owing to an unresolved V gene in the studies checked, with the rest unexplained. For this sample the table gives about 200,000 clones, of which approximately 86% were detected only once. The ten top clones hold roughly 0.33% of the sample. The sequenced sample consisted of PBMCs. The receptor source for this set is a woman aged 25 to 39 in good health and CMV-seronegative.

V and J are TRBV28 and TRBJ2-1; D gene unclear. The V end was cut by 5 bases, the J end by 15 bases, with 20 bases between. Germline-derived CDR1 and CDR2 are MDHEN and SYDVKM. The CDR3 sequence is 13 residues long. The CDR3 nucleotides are TGTGCCAGCAGTAGTGGTGTAAGCCGCTATGGGTTCTTC. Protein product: CASSSGVSRYGFF.

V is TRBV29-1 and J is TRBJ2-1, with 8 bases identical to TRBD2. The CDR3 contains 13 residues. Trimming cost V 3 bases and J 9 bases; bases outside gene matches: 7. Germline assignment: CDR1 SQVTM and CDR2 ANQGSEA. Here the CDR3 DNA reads TGCAGCGTTGACAGCGGGAGCAGGGTTGAGCAGTTCTTC. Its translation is CSVDSGSRVEQFF.

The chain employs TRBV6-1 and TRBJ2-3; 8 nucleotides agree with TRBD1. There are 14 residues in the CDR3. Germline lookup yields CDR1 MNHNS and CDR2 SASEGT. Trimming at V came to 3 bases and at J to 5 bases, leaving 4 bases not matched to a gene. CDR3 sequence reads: CASSEQGAIDTQYF. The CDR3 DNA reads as TGTGCCAGCAGTGAGCAGGGGGCCATAGATACGCAGTATTTT.

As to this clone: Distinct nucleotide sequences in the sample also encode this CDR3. The DNA of the CDR3 is TGTGCCAGCAGCTTAGAGCGGAACACTGAAGCTTTCTTT. Residues: CASSLERNTEAFF. The rearrangement uses TRBV11-2 and TRBJ1-1; D call uncertain. Germline-derived CDR1 and CDR2 are SGHAT and FQNNGV. CDR3 length equals 13 residues. Trimming left V 0 bases short and J 1 base short, with 3 bases between.

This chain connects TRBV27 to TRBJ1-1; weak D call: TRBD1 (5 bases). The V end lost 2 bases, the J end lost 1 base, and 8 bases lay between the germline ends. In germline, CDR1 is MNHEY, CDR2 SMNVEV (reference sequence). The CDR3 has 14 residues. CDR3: CASSLAGQNTEAFF. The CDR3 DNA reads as TGTGCCAGCAGTTTAGCAGGGCAGAACACTGAAGCTTTCTTT.

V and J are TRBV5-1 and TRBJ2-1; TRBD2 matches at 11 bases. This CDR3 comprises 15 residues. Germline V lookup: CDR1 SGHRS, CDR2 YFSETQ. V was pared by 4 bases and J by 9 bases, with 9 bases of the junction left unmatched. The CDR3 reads CASSETSGIFGEQFF. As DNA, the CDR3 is TGCGCCAGCAGCGAGACTAGCGGGATTTTTGGTGAGCAGTTCTTC.

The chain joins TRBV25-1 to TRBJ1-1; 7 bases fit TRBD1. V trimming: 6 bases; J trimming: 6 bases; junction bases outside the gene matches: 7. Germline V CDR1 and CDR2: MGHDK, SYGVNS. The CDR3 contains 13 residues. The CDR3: CASRSQGWAEAFF. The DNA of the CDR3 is TGTGCCAGCAGATCACAGGGGTGGGCTGAAGCTTTCTTT.

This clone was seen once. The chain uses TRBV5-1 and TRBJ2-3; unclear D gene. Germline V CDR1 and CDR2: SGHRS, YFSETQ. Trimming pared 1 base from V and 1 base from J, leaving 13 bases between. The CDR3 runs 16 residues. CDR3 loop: CASSLNSGSRTDTQYF. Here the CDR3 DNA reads TGCGCCAGCAGCTTGAATTCCGGTTCTCGCACAGATACGCAGTATTTT.

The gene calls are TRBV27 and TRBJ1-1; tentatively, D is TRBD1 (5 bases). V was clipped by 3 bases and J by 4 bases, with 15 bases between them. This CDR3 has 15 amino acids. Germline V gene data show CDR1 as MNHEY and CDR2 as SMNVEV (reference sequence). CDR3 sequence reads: CASSFSGGMGTEAFF. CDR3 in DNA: TGTGCCAGCAGTTTTTCGGGGGGTATGGGCACTGAAGCTTTCTTT.

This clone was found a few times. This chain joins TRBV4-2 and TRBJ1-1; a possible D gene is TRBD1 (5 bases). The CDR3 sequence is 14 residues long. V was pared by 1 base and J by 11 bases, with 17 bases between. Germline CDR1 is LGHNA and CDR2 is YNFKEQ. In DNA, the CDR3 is TGTGCCAGCAGCCAAGTTAGGATACAGGCGCCGGCTTTCTTT. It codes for CASSQVRIQAPAFF.

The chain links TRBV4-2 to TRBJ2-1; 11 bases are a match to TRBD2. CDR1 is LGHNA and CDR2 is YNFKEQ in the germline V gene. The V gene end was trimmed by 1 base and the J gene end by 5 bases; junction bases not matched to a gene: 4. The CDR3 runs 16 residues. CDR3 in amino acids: CASSQVAGGPDNEQFF. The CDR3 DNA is TGTGCCAGCAGCCAAGTAGCGGGAGGGCCTGACAATGAGCAGTTCTTC.

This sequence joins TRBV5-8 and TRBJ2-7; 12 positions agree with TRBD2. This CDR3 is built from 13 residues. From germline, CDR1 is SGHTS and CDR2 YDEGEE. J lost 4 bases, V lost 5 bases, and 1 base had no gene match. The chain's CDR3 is CASRTSGSYEQYF. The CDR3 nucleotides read TGTGCCAGCAGGACTAGCGGGAGTTACGAGCAGTACTTC.

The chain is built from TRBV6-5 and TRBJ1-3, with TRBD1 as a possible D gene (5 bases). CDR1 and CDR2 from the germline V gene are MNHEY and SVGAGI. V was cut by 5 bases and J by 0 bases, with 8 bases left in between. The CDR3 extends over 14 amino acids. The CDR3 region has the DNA TGTGCCAGCAGTCGACAGTTCTCTGGAAACACCATATATTTT. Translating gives CASSRQFSGNTIYF.

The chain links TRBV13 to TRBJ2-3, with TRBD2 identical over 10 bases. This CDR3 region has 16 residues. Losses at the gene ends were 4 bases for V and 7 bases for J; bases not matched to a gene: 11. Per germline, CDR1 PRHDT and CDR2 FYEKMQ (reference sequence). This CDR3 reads CASSSGLAEGVNTQYF. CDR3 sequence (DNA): TGTGCCAGCAGCTCCGGACTAGCGGAGGGAGTGAATACGCAGTATTTT.

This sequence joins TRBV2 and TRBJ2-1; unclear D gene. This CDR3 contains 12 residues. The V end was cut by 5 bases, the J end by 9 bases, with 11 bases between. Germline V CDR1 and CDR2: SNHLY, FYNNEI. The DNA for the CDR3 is TGTGCCAGCAGTTCTCTAGGTACTGAGCAGTTCTTC. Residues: CASSSLGTEQFF.

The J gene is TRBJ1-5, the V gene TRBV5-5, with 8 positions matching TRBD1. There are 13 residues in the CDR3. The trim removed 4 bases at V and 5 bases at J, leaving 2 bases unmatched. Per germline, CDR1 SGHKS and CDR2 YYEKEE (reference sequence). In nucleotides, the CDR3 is TGTGCCAGCAGCCCACAGGGGGATCAGCCCCAGCATTTT. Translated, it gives CASSPQGDQPQHF.

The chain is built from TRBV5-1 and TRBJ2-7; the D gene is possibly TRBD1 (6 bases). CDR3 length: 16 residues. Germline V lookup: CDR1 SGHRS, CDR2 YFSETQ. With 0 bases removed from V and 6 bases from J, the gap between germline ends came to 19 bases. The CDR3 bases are TGCGCCAGCAGCTTGGATTCAAACAGGGTAGGGGCCGAGCAGTACTTC. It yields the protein CASSLDSNRVGAEQYF.

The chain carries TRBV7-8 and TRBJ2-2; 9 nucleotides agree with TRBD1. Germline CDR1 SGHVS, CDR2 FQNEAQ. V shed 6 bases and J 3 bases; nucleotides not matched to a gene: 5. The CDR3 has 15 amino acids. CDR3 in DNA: TGTGCCAGCAGGGGGACAGGGTCCGACACCGGGGAGCTGTTTTTT. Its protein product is CASRGTGSDTGELFF.